The 30 T cell receptor beta chains below all came from one sample that was sequenced in a study of cytomegalovirus exposure and HLA in healthy donors (dated by TCRdb to between 2016 and 2019). Libraries came from the immunoSEQ multiplex PCR assay. For the multiplex PCR, a mixture combining 60 forward primers for TCR Vbeta segments and 13 reverse primers for TCR Jbeta segments was used. TCRdb holds this immuneACCESS table with in-frame rearrangements only. Some clones are missing; in checked studies, unresolved V genes explain under half, and the rest has no known cause. The sample table records about 220,000 clones; over 80% of these occur just once. Under 0.85% of the sample goes to the ten largest clones. Specimen: PBMCs. The receptors shown here come from a boy younger than 10 in good health and CMV-seronegative.

The chain combines TRBV30 with TRBJ2-1; TRBD2 aligns across 9 bases. Germline V gives CDR1 GTSNPN, CDR2 SVGIG (reference sequence). The CDR3 is 13 amino acids. V lost 4 bases and J lost 10; bases outside the gene matches: 8. The CDR3 reads CAWKAGGPPEQFF. The CDR3 bases are TGTGCCTGGAAGGCGGGGGGGCCGCCCGAGCAGTTCTTC.

This clone came up a few times. The chain has TRBV2 and TRBJ1-4, with TRBD1 matching over 9 bases. The CDR3 has 13 amino acids. Germline V gene sequence: CDR1 SNHLY, CDR2 FYNNEI. Unmatched junction bases numbered 0, after V lost 6 bases and J lost 4 bases. The CDR3 region has the DNA TGTGCCAGCAGGACAGGGGGTAATGAAAAACTGTTTTTT. The encoded protein is CASRTGGNEKLFF.

V usage is TRBV9 and J usage is TRBJ2-3, with TRBD1 matching over 8 bases. The CDR3 length is 14 residues. Germline-derived CDR1 and CDR2 are SGDLS and YYNGEE. V shed 3 bases and J 0 bases; nucleotides not matched to a gene: 0. CDR3 bases: TGTGCCAGCAGCGGGACAGGGAGCACAGATACGCAGTATTTT. Residues: CASSGTGSTDTQYF.

The chain couples TRBV30 to TRBJ2-3; no reliable D call. Germline CDR1 GTSNPN, CDR2 SVGIG (reference sequence). V lost 0 bases to trimming and J lost 5 bases, with 12 bases between them. CDR3 length: 14 residues. The CDR3 coding sequence is TGTGCCTGGAGTGTACTACACCCGGGAGATACGCAGTATTTT. This translates into CAWSVLHPGDTQYF.

This clone was counted between two and nine times. The chain carries TRBV6-1 and TRBJ2-3; unclear D gene. Trimming removed 7 bases from V and 5 bases from J, with 19 bases in between. CDR1 is MNHNS and CDR2 is SASEGT in the germline V gene. The CDR3 runs 15 residues. CDR3 residues: CASTFMAVPGDTQYF. CDR3 nucleotide sequence: TGTGCCAGCACGTTTATGGCGGTTCCCGGAGATACGCAGTATTTT.

The gene calls are TRBV5-4 and TRBJ2-7, with D possibly TRBD1 on 6 matching bases. V was pared by 2 bases and J by 6 bases, with 21 bases between. The length of the CDR3 is 16 residues. The V gene's germline CDR1 is SGHNT and CDR2 YYREEE (reference sequence). In nucleotides, the CDR3 is TGTGCCAGCAGCTTCGACTTCTCAGGGGTTCCTCGCGAGCAGTACTTC. Its protein is CASSFDFSGVPREQYF.

DNA of the CDR3: TGTGCCAGCAGCTTGCGGGGGGTTGAAGGAAACACCATATATTTT. It is translated as CASSLRGVEGNTIYF. The chain is built from TRBV11-2 and TRBJ1-3, with D possibly being TRBD1 (5 bases). The germline gives CDR1 SGHAT, CDR2 FQNNGV. CDR3 length: 15 amino acids. Trimming stripped 3 bases from V and 4 bases from J, with 13 bases between.

V and J are TRBV5-4 and TRBJ1-4, with 8 bases identical to TRBD1. Germline lookup yields CDR1 SGHNT and CDR2 YYREEE (reference sequence). Trimming cost V 0 bases and J 0 bases; bases outside gene matches: 4. The CDR3 is 17 amino acids. Here the CDR3 reads CASSLGTGLPTNEKLFF. CDR3 nucleotide sequence: TGTGCCAGCAGCTTGGGGACAGGGTTGCCAACTAATGAAAAACTGTTTTTT.

The rearrangement joins TRBV4-2 to TRBJ2-6; TRBD2 matches at 10 bases. V was pared by 0 bases and J by 2 bases, with 4 bases of the junction left unmatched. The germline CDR1 and CDR2 sequences are LGHNA and YNFKEQ. This CDR3 comprises 18 residues. Here the CDR3 DNA reads TGTGCCAGCAGCCAAGATTCCCTAGCGGGAGCTGGGGCCAACGTCCTGACTTTC. This encodes CASSQDSLAGAGANVLTF.

The chain carries TRBV4-1 and TRBJ2-3; D uncertain. The germline CDR1 and CDR2 sequences are MGHRA and YSYEKL. This CDR3 has 14 amino acids. V lost 1 base to trimming and J lost 1 base, with 6 bases between them. Here the CDR3 reads CASSQGPGTDTQYF. CDR3 coding DNA: TGCGCCAGCAGCCAAGGGCCAGGCACAGATACGCAGTATTTT.

The gene calls are TRBV29-1 and TRBJ2-3; 8 bases align to TRBD2. The germline CDR1 and CDR2 sequences are SQVTM and ANQGSEA. The CDR3 sequence is 14 residues long. Trimming cost V 0 bases and J 9 bases; bases outside gene matches: 8. The CDR3 DNA follows: TGCAGCGTTGAAGAGCGGGGGGCGTGGTACACGCAGTATTTT. Translating gives CSVEERGAWYTQYF.

This clone was found once. The chain couples TRBV9 to TRBJ2-1; 8 bases are shared with TRBD1. The CDR3 contains 15 residues. CDR1 is SGDLS and CDR2 is YYNGEE in the germline V gene. Losses at the gene ends were 2 bases for V and 5 bases for J; bases not matched to a gene: 6. The DNA for the CDR3 is TGTGCCAGCAGCGTTGGACAGGGACCCCACAATGAGCAGTTCTTC. Amino acids: CASSVGQGPHNEQFF.

The chain is built from TRBV6-5 and TRBJ2-1; D is unresolved. Germline V gene lookup returns CDR1 MNHEY and CDR2 SVGAGI. V dropped 7 bases and J dropped 4 bases, with 5 bases sitting between them. The CDR3 totals 11 residues. The CDR3 DNA reads TGTGCCAGCACCAATTACAATGAGCAGTTCTTC. Its protein is CASTNYNEQFF.

J is TRBJ2-7 and V is TRBV10-3, with 9 bases lining up with TRBD2. With 3 bases clipped from V and 2 bases from J, the junction kept 8 bases outside the gene matches. From germline, CDR1 is ENHRY and CDR2 SYGVKD. The CDR3 covers 16 residues. The DNA for the CDR3 is TGTGCCATCAGTGAAGGTGCGGGGGGGGTCACCTACGAGCAGTACTTC. Translated: CAISEGAGGVTYEQYF.

This chain links TRBV28 with TRBJ2-3; TRBD2 matches 8 bases. This CDR3 contains 14 residues. Germline V gene sequence: CDR1 MDHEN, CDR2 SYDVKM. Trimming took 4 bases from V and 4 from J; bases not matched to a gene: 4. CDR3 DNA sequence: TGTGCCAGCAGTTCGGGGGGGCCGGCAGATACGCAGTATTTT. This sequence encodes CASSSGGPADTQYF.

This chain uses TRBV7-2 with TRBJ1-2; tentatively, D is TRBD1 (6 bases). CDR3 length: 15 residues. V lost 1 base and J 4 bases, leaving 13 bases between the germline ends. Germline V gives CDR1 SGHTA, CDR2 FQGNSA. The CDR3 DNA sequence: TGTGCCAGCAGCTTAGTCGGGGGGGCGGTCTATGGCTACACCTTC. Translated, it gives CASSLVGGAVYGYTF.

The chain recombines TRBV7-3 with TRBJ2-1; 10 nucleotides line up with TRBD1. CDR3 length equals 17 residues. With V trimmed by 4 bases and J by 3 bases, 9 bases remained unmatched. Germline values: CDR1 SGHTA, CDR2 FQGTGA. CDR3 sequence: CASSSFGGTGVYNEQFF. CDR3 nucleotide sequence: TGTGCCAGCAGCTCGTTTGGGGGGACAGGGGTCTACAATGAGCAGTTCTTC.

The chain combines TRBV6-1 with TRBJ2-2; D perhaps matches TRBD1 (5 bases). Germline V gives CDR1 MNHNS, CDR2 SASEGT. This CDR3 has 13 residues. The V gene lost 7 bases and the J gene lost 2 bases, with 8 bases spanning the gap. The CDR3 spells CASTQGNTGELFF. The CDR3 DNA is TGTGCCAGCACGCAGGGTAACACCGGGGAGCTGTTTTTT.

The rearrangement uses TRBV27 and TRBJ2-7; 12 nucleotides align to TRBD1. Germline V gene lookup returns CDR1 MNHEY and CDR2 SMNVEV (reference sequence). The CDR3 loop spans 18 amino acids. V was pared by 6 bases and J by 4 bases, with 16 bases of the junction left unmatched. The CDR3 sequence: CASRSEGQGARGVYEQYF. The CDR3 DNA reads TGTGCCAGCAGGAGCGAGGGACAGGGGGCAAGAGGGGTTTACGAGCAGTACTTC.

This chain joins TRBV11-2 and TRBJ1-1, with TRBD1 as a possible D gene (6 bases). Germline V gene lookup returns CDR1 SGHAT and CDR2 FQNNGV. This CDR3 spans 13 amino acids. V shed 5 bases and J shed 7 bases, with 14 bases lying between them. The CDR3 spells CASSVSATGEAFF. The DNA for the CDR3 is TGTGCCAGCAGCGTTAGTGCGACAGGTGAAGCTTTCTTT.

The rearrangement uses TRBV9 and TRBJ1-1; possible D gene TRBD1, 6 bases. Trimming shortened V by 4 bases and J by 1 base, and 20 bases separated the two germline ends. Germline loops: CDR1 SGDLS, CDR2 YYNGEE. This CDR3 is 17 amino acids long. The CDR3 sequence: CASSPQGTSTPNTEAFF. The CDR3 DNA sequence: TGTGCCAGCAGCCCCCAAGGGACATCCACCCCGAACACTGAAGCTTTCTTT.

The gene calls are TRBV7-9 and TRBJ2-3, with TRBD2 identical over 10 bases. This CDR3 is 15 amino acids long. In germline, CDR1 is SEHNR, CDR2 FQNEAQ (reference sequence). The V and J ends lost 7 bases and 10 bases, in that order; junction bases with no gene match: 14. CDR3 sequence: CASTRGGSGGLAQYF. CDR3 sequence (DNA): TGTGCCAGCACCAGGGGTGGTAGCGGGGGGCTTGCGCAGTATTTT.

This chain connects TRBV7-9 to TRBJ1-1, with TRBD1 matching 7 bases. The CDR3 runs to 18 residues. V gave up 0 bases and J gave up 1 base; unmatched junction bases: 11. Germline V gene data show CDR1 as SEHNR and CDR2 as FQNEAQ (reference sequence). For the CDR3, the DNA is TGTGCCAGCAGCTTAGCGAGGACAGGAAAGGCCCCGAACACTGAAGCTTTCTTT. Protein sequence: CASSLARTGKAPNTEAFF. Looking up the rest from reference TRBV7-9 and TRBJ1-1 gives the full variable domain: DTGVSQNPRHKITKRGQNVTFRCDPISEHNRLYWYRQTLGQGPEFLTYFQNEAQLEKSRLLSDRFSAERPKGSFSTLEIQRTEQGDSAMYLCASSLARTGKAPNTEAFFGQGTRLTVV.

This clone was counted between two and nine times. This chain links TRBV6-5 with TRBJ2-2; D possibly corresponds to TRBD2 (5 bases). The CDR3 runs 15 residues. Trimming removed 2 bases at V and 8 bases at J, with 15 bases between. CDR1 and CDR2 (germline): MNHEY, SVGAGI. CDR3 sequence reads: CASSYPRAEKGELFF. CDR3 nucleotides: TGTGCCAGCAGTTACCCCAGAGCGGAGAAGGGGGAGCTGTTTTTT.

This clone was detected ten times or more. The chain uses TRBV7-9 and TRBJ2-7, with a possible D match to TRBD2 (5 bases). Trimming left V 3 bases short and J 1 base short, with 16 bases between. Germline CDR1 SEHNR, CDR2 FQNEAQ (reference sequence). The CDR3 is 16 residues long. For the CDR3, the DNA is TGTGCCAGCAGCTTCCCCCTTAGGACTGGATCCTACGAGCAGTACTTC. This encodes CASSFPLRTGSYEQYF. Supplemented by reference TRBV7-9 and TRBJ2-7, the full variable domain reads DTGVSQNPRHKITKRGQNVTFRCDPISEHNRLYWYRQTLGQGPEFLTYFQNEAQLEKSRLLSDRFSAERPKGSFSTLEIQRTEQGDSAMYLCASSFPLRTGSYEQYFGPGTRLTVT.

The chain has TRBV4-2 and TRBJ2-2, with 7 bases aligning to TRBD2. The germline V gene has CDR1 LGHNA and CDR2 YNFKEQ. Unmatched junction bases numbered 7, after V lost 0 bases and J lost 0 bases. There are 18 residues in the CDR3. This CDR3 is CASSQDGAGPANTGELFF. The DNA of the CDR3 is TGTGCCAGCAGCCAAGATGGAGCGGGGCCTGCGAACACCGGGGAGCTGTTTTTT.

V gene TRBV2 combines with J gene TRBJ1-2; 11 positions match TRBD1. CDR1 is SNHLY, CDR2 FYNNEI, per germline. J was trimmed by 3 bases and V by 6 bases; bases with no gene match: 18. The CDR3 covers 19 residues. The CDR3 sequence is CASSASNIQDRGLDYGYTF. The CDR3 DNA is TGTGCCAGCAGCGCGAGCAATATCCAGGACAGGGGGCTAGACTATGGCTACACCTTC.

V gene TRBV29-1 combines with J gene TRBJ2-5, with 7 bases fitting TRBD1. V lost 7 bases, J lost 3 bases, and 8 bases stayed unmatched. The CDR3 totals 13 residues. Germline CDR1 is SQVTM and CDR2 is ANQGSEA. The CDR3 loop is CSGLPGQKETQYF. Written as DNA, the CDR3 is TGCAGCGGCCTGCCGGGACAGAAAGAGACCCAGTACTTC. The full variable domain, with the rest looked up from reference TRBV29-1 and TRBJ2-5, is SAVISQKPSRDICQRGTSLTIQCQVDSQVTMMFWYRQQPGQSLTLIATANQGSEATYESGFVIDKFPISRPNLTFSTLTVSNMSPEDSSIYLCSGLPGQKETQYFGPGTRLLVL.

This clone was recorded only once. J is TRBJ1-1 and V is TRBV29-1; D is uncertain. V lost 6 bases to trimming and J lost 6 bases, with 14 bases between them. This CDR3 is built from 12 residues. The germline CDR1 and CDR2 sequences are SQVTM and ANQGSEA. Here the CDR3 reads CSVTPGRAEAFF. The CDR3 DNA reads TGCAGCGTGACGCCGGGGAGGGCTGAAGCTTTCTTT.

CDR3 sequence reads: CASSEGEGRKAFF. The CDR3 DNA sequence: TGTGCCAGCAGTGAGGGTGAGGGCCGCAAAGCTTTCTTT. The chain joins TRBV25-1 to TRBJ1-1; D is ambiguous. V was cut by 3 bases and J by 9 bases, with 14 bases left in between. The CDR3 is made up of 13 amino acids. Germline V gene data show CDR1 as MGHDK and CDR2 as SYGVNS.